This T cell receptor beta chain derives from a study of glioma-infiltrating T cells after dendritic cell vaccination (dated by TCRdb to about 2016). With regard to the full study: The cohort included some 15 glioblastoma patients drawn from Phase I and II dendritic cell vaccination trials, of whom 9 were newly diagnosed and 6 had recurrent disease. Patients received autologous tumor lysate-pulsed dendritic cell vaccination between 2003 and 2012. To make the vaccine, monocyte-derived dendritic cells were cultured for six to eight days with IL-4 and GM-CSF and then pulsed overnight with autologous tumor lysate. Three intradermal dendritic cell vaccine injections were administered to patients at biweekly intervals in the arm below the axilla. In glioblastoma patients vaccinated with dendritic cells, deep sequencing of TCR beta CDR3 regions served to measure tumor-infiltrating lymphocyte content and to compare repertoires between tumor and blood. Survival after dendritic cell vaccination was correlated with TCR sequencing metrics, such as TIL content and the overlap between tumor and blood repertoires. Study-wide conclusions, independent of this receptor: No direct relationship between TCR clonality and survival was found, suggesting that a diverse polyclonal response may matter. The cohort was small and heterogeneous, and full blood and tumor sets were available for few patients, with initial-recurrent tumor pairs available for even fewer patients. The TCR overlap response model with three groups was called speculative and said to need prospective validation. Higher estimated pretreatment TIL content predicted longer time to progression and overall survival after dendritic cell vaccination.

This clone has more than one count but fewer than ten. Its recognized antigen is unknown. The input lacks base qualities; no much larger clone sits a single base away. Selection of patients required sufficient residual fresh-frozen tumor tissue and over two years of available survival data. Although molecular status otherwise differed among the glioblastoma patients, no patient had an isocitrate dehydrogenase mutation. PBMC were collected before vaccination, two weeks after the third vaccination, and at tumor progression if progression occurred. The Qiagen DNeasy Blood extraction Kit was used to extract genomic DNA. Sequences SEHNR (CDR1) and FQNEAQ (CDR2) are obtained from the germline V gene (reference sequence). Spanning cysteine to phenylalanine, the CDR3 consists of 16 amino acids. Kept here is only the CDR3 DNA, which spans 48 bases and is read in frame from base 1. V is cut back by 4 bases and J by 2 bases, with 7 bases in the junction unmatched.

TCRB CDR3 regions were amplified from about 2 ug genomic DNA, or all available DNA if less, using the immunoSEQ assay. For multiplex PCR, 60 forward primers for TCR V beta segments and 13 reverse primers for J beta segments were used. To estimate reads per starting template, synthetic control templates were spiked into each sample at limiting dilution. Reads of 87 bp were generated by sequencing on the Illumina HiSeq System. In the source study's methods: PCR and sequencing errors were removed by a nearest neighbor algorithm that merged closely related sequences. TCR overlap was defined as the percentage of unique tumor TCR beta sequences that were also present in the same patient's peripheral blood. TCRdb provides this immuneACCESS table in a form limited to in-frame rearrangements. Some clones are lacking; in checked studies, under half of them reflect an unresolved V gene, and why the rest are absent is not known. From that table come the V and J calls and clone size; the DNA was used to work out D and trimming. For this sample the table gives some 100,000 clones, of which over 75% were detected only once. The ten largest clonotypes hold around 2.9% of the sample.

Sequences were derived from blood, sampled before dendritic cell vaccination. The chain is assembled from TRBV7-9 and TRBJ1-2, with 10 central nucleotides matching TRBD1. This TCR was recovered from a human donor with glioblastoma. The sequenced DNA: TGTGCCAGCAGCTCGATCCCGGGACAGGGGAACTATGGCTACACCTTC. The translation is CASSSIPGQGNYGYTF.